Listed here are 18 T cell receptor beta chains from one sample, sequenced in a study of blood T cells in healthy people across ages. A second roughly 7 to 12 cycle PCR used barcoded and J-beta primers. Via MiXCR, TCRdb re-called the 5' RACE reads, giving one row per CDR3 protein. The profile shows 700,000 or so distinct CDR3 sequences, approximately 22% of them singletons. Sequencing was done on a sample of blood. Receptor source: a man between 70 and 80 years old in good health.

The genes are TRBV12-3 or TRBV12-4 and TRBJ1-3; maybe TRBD1 (5 bases). V lost 5 bases and J 4 bases, leaving 15 bases between the germline ends. The CDR3 is 15 amino acids. The CDR3 spells CASSPQGLRGNTIYF. The CDR3 DNA sequence: TGTGCCAGCAGTCCTCAGGGATTACGAGGAAACACCATATATTTT.

This clonotype was recorded a few times. The V and J genes are TRBV20-1 and TRBJ1-5; TRBD1 agrees at 7 bases. There are 16 residues in the CDR3. The V gene end was trimmed by 3 bases and the J gene end by 0 bases; junction bases not matched to a gene: 8. Germline values: CDR1 DFQATT, CDR2 SNEGSKA (reference sequence). The CDR3 sequence is CSARLQGYYSNQPQHF. As DNA, the CDR3 is TGCAGTGCTAGGTTACAGGGGTACTATAGCAATCAGCCCCAGCATTTT.

This clonotype was counted a few times. CDR3 nucleotides: TGCGCCAGCAGCTTGCAGGGGACGGACGTGAGCACTGAAGCTTTCTTT. This encodes CASSLQGTDVSTEAFF. The chain has TRBV5-1 and TRBJ1-1; a possible D gene is TRBD1 (6 bases). The CDR3 length is 16 residues. V lost 1 base, J lost 4 bases, and 17 bases lay in between. CDR1 and CDR2 from the germline V gene are SGHRS and YFSETQ.

The chain recombines TRBV19 with TRBJ1-5; TRBD1 might be the D (5 bases). The CDR3 runs to 15 residues. Germline V lookup: CDR1 LNHDA, CDR2 SQIVND (reference sequence). V lost 6 bases and J lost 6, with 18 bases in between. The CDR3 bases are TGTGCCAGTAGGGCGGGGACGGGTGTAACTCAGCCCCAGCATTTT. This translates into CASRAGTGVTQPQHF.

The chain recombines TRBV27 with TRBJ1-2; weak D call: TRBD1 (6 bases). In germline, CDR1 is MNHEY, CDR2 SMNVEV (reference sequence). The CDR3 runs 13 residues. Trimming shortened V by 5 bases and J by 4 bases, and 11 bases separated the two germline ends. CDR3 bases: TGTGCCAGCAGTACGGGACATCGCTATGGCTACACCTTC. The encoded protein is CASSTGHRYGYTF.

This clonotype was seen ten or more times. This rearrangement joins TRBV5-1 to TRBJ2-3, with a weak D call TRBD2 (6 bases). Trimming took off 4 bases at V and 4 bases at J, with 13 bases between the two ends. CDR1 is SGHRS, CDR2 YFSETQ, per germline. The CDR3 extends over 14 amino acids. CDR3 in DNA: TGCGCCAGCAGCACCCGCGGGATGGCAGATACGCAGTATTTT. This sequence encodes CASSTRGMADTQYF.

The J gene is TRBJ2-1, the V gene TRBV3-1; D not resolved. The CDR3 covers 15 residues. The germline V and J ends were trimmed by 3 bases and 0 bases, with 9 bases remaining between them. Germline CDR1 and CDR2: LGHDT and YNNKEL (reference sequence). CDR3 sequence reads: CASSHRRSSYNEQFF. DNA of the CDR3: TGTGCCAGCAGCCACAGACGGAGCTCCTACAATGAGCAGTTCTTC.

This chain connects TRBV9 to TRBJ1-1, with D hard to call. The germline V gene has CDR1 SGDLS and CDR2 YYNGEE. Trimming pared 2 bases from V and 3 bases from J, leaving 11 bases between. This CDR3 is built from 14 residues. The CDR3 nucleotides are TGTGCCAGCAGCGTCTTAGGGTGGGACACTGAAGCTTTCTTT. Encoded protein: CASSVLGWDTEAFF.

This clonotype has more than one count but fewer than ten. This rearrangement joins TRBV12-3 or TRBV12-4 to TRBJ1-3; D gene ambiguous. This CDR3 spans 14 amino acids. Trimming cost V 3 bases and J 4 bases, with 10 bases left between them. Written as DNA, the CDR3 is TGTGCCAGCAGTTTGAGGGCGTGGGGAAACACCATATATTTT. Its protein product is CASSLRAWGNTIYF.

This chain uses TRBV25-1 with TRBJ2-1; the match to TRBD2 covers 11 bases. The CDR3 spans 19 residues. The V gene's germline CDR1 is MGHDK and CDR2 SYGVNS. V was pared by 4 bases and J by 0 bases, with 11 bases of the junction left unmatched. The CDR3 DNA is TGTGCCAGCAGTGGCGCCGGGACTAGCGGCAGCAGCTCCTACAATGAGCAGTTCTTC. Its protein product is CASSGAGTSGSSSYNEQFF.

This clonotype showed up many times. The chain uses TRBV4-2 and TRBJ1-2, with D hard to call. Germline values: CDR1 LGHNA, CDR2 YNFKEQ. The CDR3 is 15 amino acids. The V gene lost 1 base and the J gene lost 0 bases, with 9 bases spanning the gap. In DNA, the CDR3 is TGTGCCAGCAGCCAAGCTAGAGACCCTAACTATGGCTACACCTTC. This translates into CASSQARDPNYGYTF.

This chain connects TRBV29-1 to TRBJ2-1; D not certain. Trimming left V 3 bases short and J 6 bases short, with 6 bases between. Germline V CDR1 and CDR2: SQVTM, ANQGSEA. This CDR3 has 11 residues. The CDR3 region is CSVEGRNEQFF. DNA for the CDR3: TGCAGCGTTGAGGGCCGCAATGAGCAGTTCTTC.

This clonotype appeared a few times. This sequence joins TRBV24-1 and TRBJ2-5, with D unresolved. Germline CDR1 reads KGHDR; CDR2 reads SFDVKD. V shed 2 bases and J shed 3 bases, with 9 bases lying between them. The CDR3 contains 14 residues. CDR3 bases: TGTGCCACCAGTGATTCGTGGGATAAAGAGACCCAGTACTTC. Translating it yields CATSDSWDKETQYF.

This clonotype came up a few times. This sequence joins TRBV18 and TRBJ2-1, with D perhaps TRBD1 (5 bases). Germline V CDR1 and CDR2: KGHSH, LQKENI. There are 14 residues in the CDR3. V was pared by 1 base and J by 5 bases, with 9 bases between. The CDR3, as DNA: TGTGCCAGCTCACCACGACAGATGAACAATGAGCAGTTCTTC. It translates to CASSPRQMNNEQFF.

The rearrangement links TRBV20-1 to TRBJ2-5; 10 bases align to TRBD2. Unmatched junction bases numbered 3, after V lost 1 base and J lost 1 base. The CDR3 contains 15 residues. The germline V gene encodes CDR1 DFQATT and CDR2 SNEGSKA (reference sequence). The DNA of the CDR3 is TGCAGTGCTAGAGTCAGCGGGGGGGTCCAAGAGACCCAGTACTTC. Amino acid sequence: CSARVSGGVQETQYF.

The chain employs TRBV12-3 or TRBV12-4 and TRBJ1-2; 7 bases are a match to TRBD1. CDR3 length: 15 amino acids. The junction had 9 bases not matched to a gene; V was cut back by 2 bases and J by 6 bases. The CDR3 region is CASSLMRQGGNGYTF. In DNA form, the CDR3 reads TGTGCCAGCAGTTTAATGCGACAGGGAGGGAATGGCTACACCTTC.

The chain is built from TRBV6-4 and TRBJ1-6; the D gene is possibly TRBD1 (5 bases). Germline assignment: CDR1 MRHNA and CDR2 SNTAGT. This CDR3 region has 15 residues. Between the trimmed V and J ends, which lost 6 bases and 7 bases, there was a span of 16 bases. CDR3 sequence: CASRRGTSWNSPLHF. The CDR3 DNA reads TGTGCCAGCAGGAGAGGGACGAGTTGGAATTCACCCCTCCACTTT.

This chain joins TRBV6-5 and TRBJ1-1; D remains ambiguous. V was pared by 6 bases and J by 12 bases, with 20 bases between. CDR1 is MNHEY and CDR2 is SVGAGI in the germline V gene. The CDR3 covers 13 residues. CDR3 sequence reads: CASSSPKHVPTFF. CDR3 in DNA: TGTGCCAGCAGCTCCCCAAAACACGTCCCAACTTTCTTT.